This TCR beta chain is drawn from a study of blood T cell repertoires in COVID-19. Study context: In each case, the material was cDNA or gDNA derived from T cells, B-cell-depleted T cells, or PBMCs.

CDR3 length: 15 residues. With 0 bases removed from V and 7 bases from J, the gap between germline ends came to 12 bases. The germline gives CDR1 KGHSH, CDR2 LQKENI. Only in-frame clones appear in the TCRdb table, and some are missing; sequencing was by immunoSEQ multiplex PCR. The sample carries fewer than 140,000 clones, 71% recorded once. The sample was peripheral blood. The TCR was taken from a human donor with acute or convalescent COVID-19. The donor label of this sample is uncertain. The rearrangement joins TRBV18 to TRBJ1-4; a weak D match, TRBD1 (5 bases). The CDR3 DNA reads TGTGCCAGCTCACCACCTGCGGGACGTGGTGAAAAACTGTTTTTT. It translates to CASSPPAGRGEKLFF.